These T cell receptor beta chains were read from a single sample in a study of blood T cell repertoires in COVID-19. Assay used: immunoSEQ multiplex PCR; TCRdb lists only in-frame clones, some missing. The sample yields more than 20,000 clones, more than 65% seen once. The sequenced material came from peripheral blood. The receptors were gathered from a man between 50 and 59 years old with active or convalescent COVID-19. The CDR3 runs from the conserved cysteine through the conserved F or W. A D gene is named only where the DNA matches it firmly. The size of a clone is reported for some rows only, either as once, few or many, or as a class for expanded clones.

>TRBJ1-2|-|TRBV6-1|-
TGTGCCAGCAGTGAAGCGGGAGGGTTTGAAGGCTACACCTTC
CASSEAGGFEGYTF
>TRBJ2-7|-|TRBV3-1/TRBV3-2|-
TGTGCCAGCAGCCAACCGGGACAAACCTACGAGCAGTACTTC
CASSQPGQTYEQYF
>TRBJ1-4|-|TRBV7-9|-
TGTGCCAGCAGCTTTCGGTCGGGAAAACTGTTTTTT
CASSFRSGKLFF
>TRBJ1-1|few|TRBV6-5|-
TGTGCCAGCAGAATCAGGGGCCCTACTGAAGCTTTCTTT
CASRIRGPTEAFF
>TRBJ2-3|-|TRBV29-1|TRBD2
TGCAGCGTTGTCCGGCTAGCGGGGCGTATAGATACGCAGTATTTT
CSVVRLAGRIDTQYF
>TRBJ2-5|-|TRBV19|TRBD2
TGTGCCAGTAGTCTACTCGGGAGGTTTGGAGAGACCCAGTACTTC
CASSLLGRFGETQYF
>TRBJ2-7|-|TRBV29-1|TRBD1
TGCAGCGTTGAATTAGGGACAGCCTACGAGCAGTACTTC
CSVELGTAYEQYF
>TRBJ2-3|few|TRBV28|TRBD2
TGTGCCAGCAAAAGTAGCGGGGGGACCCACACAGATACGCAGTATTTT
CASKSSGGTHTDTQYF
>TRBJ2-5|once|TRBV5-4|TRBD2
TGTGCCAGCAGCCATGCCGGGGGGTCCCTGGGCGAAGAGACCCAGTACTTC
CASSHAGGSLGEETQYF
>TRBJ1-1|-|TRBV19|-
TGTGCCAGTAGTATCGGTCCAGGCCTAAACACTGAAGCTTTCTTT
CASSIGPGLNTEAFF
>TRBJ2-3|-|TRBV4-1|-
TGCGCCAGCAGCCAAGAGACTAGGACCCCCTACACAGATACGCAGTATTTT
CASSQETRTPYTDTQYF
>TRBJ2-3|-|TRBV5-4|-
TGTGCCAGCAGCTTGGTTCAGGGCACAGATACGCAGTATTTT
CASSLVQGTDTQYF
>TRBJ1-2|-|TRBV3-1/TRBV3-2|-
TGTGCCAGCAGCCAAATGGCAGGGGATGGCTACACCTTC
CASSQMAGDGYTF
>TRBJ2-7|once|TRBV6-6|TRBD1
TGTGCCAGCAGTCTGGACAGGGGGTTCAACGAGCAGTACTTC
CASSLDRGFNEQYF
>TRBJ1-6|-|TRBV5-1|-
TGCGCCAGCAGCTTGGTGGGACAAAATTCACCCCTCCACTTT
CASSLVGQNSPLHF
>TRBJ2-5|-|TRBV2|-
TGTGCCAGCAGTGGGGACATAGAGACCCAGTACTTC
CASSGDIETQYF
>TRBJ1-1|-|TRBV4-1|TRBD1
TGCGCCAGCAGCCAAGGACAGGGGGCTTGGGGGACTGAAGCTTTCTTT
CASSQGQGAWGTEAFF
>TRBJ2-7|-|TRBV6-2/TRBV6-3|TRBD2
TGTGCCAGCAGTCACAGCGGGAGGGCCGTTTTTCCCCCCCCCGAGCAGTACTTC
CASSHSGRAVFPPPEQYF
>TRBJ1-6|-|TRBV6-5|-
TGTGCCAGCAGTTACTCCGGGGTTTCACCCCTCCACTTT
CASSYSGVSPLHF
>TRBJ2-7|-|TRBV11-3|TRBD1
TGTGCCAGCAGCACACCAAGGGACAGGGGGAACGAGCAGTACTTC
CASSTPRDRGNEQYF
>TRBJ2-3|-|TRBV10-3|TRBD2
TGTGCCATCAGCCAAAGATCGGGACTAGCGGGGGGCCTCCTCACAGATACGCAGTATTTT
CAISQRSGLAGGLLTDTQYF
>TRBJ2-1|-|TRBV24-1|-
TGTGCCACCAGTGATTTTGGGGACAACAATGAGCAGTTCTTC
CATSDFGDNNEQFF
>TRBJ2-7|-|TRBV5-1|-
TGCGCCAGCAGCTTGGGAGAACGAGGCTACGAGCAGTACTTC
CASSLGERGYEQYF
>TRBJ1-1|-|TRBV9|-
TGTGCCAGCAGCCCCCAGGTGAACACTGAAGCTTTCTTT
CASSPQVNTEAFF